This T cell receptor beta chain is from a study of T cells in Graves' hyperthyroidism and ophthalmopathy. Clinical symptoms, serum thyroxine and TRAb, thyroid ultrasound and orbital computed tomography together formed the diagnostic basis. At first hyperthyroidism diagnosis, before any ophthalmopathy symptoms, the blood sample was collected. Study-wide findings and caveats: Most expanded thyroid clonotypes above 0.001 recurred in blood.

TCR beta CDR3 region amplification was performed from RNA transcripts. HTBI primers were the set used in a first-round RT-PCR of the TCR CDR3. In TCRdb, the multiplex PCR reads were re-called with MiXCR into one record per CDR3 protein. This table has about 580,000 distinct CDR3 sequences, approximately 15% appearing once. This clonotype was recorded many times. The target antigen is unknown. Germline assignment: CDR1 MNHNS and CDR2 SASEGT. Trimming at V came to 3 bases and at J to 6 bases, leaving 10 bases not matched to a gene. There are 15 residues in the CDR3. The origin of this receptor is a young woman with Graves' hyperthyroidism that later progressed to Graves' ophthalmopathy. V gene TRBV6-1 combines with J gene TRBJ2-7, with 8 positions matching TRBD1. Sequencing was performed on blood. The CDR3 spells CASSERPRQGTEQYF. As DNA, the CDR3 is TGTGCCAGCAGTGAGAGGCCGAGACAGGGGACCGAGCAGTACTTC.